These 30 T cell receptor beta chains share one sample of origin, sequenced in a study of blood T cell repertoires in COVID-19 (dated by TCRdb to 2020 to 2021). The library was produced with the immunoSEQ multiplex PCR assay. TCRdb took this table from immuneACCESS and kept in-frame rearrangements with V and J called. Such tables lack part of the clones; where checked against another copy, unresolved V genes explain under half of the gap, and the rest is unexplained. The sample profile shows roughly 220,000 clones; 86% of them were found once. Together, the top ten hold roughly a tenth of the sample. Sequenced: peripheral blood. The source of these receptors is a woman in her forties or fifties with COVID-19, enrolled during active disease.

This rearrangement joins TRBV4-2 to TRBJ2-5, with 15 positions matching TRBD2. CDR3 length: 18 residues. The trim removed 3 bases at V and 2 bases at J, leaving 7 bases unmatched. Germline values: CDR1 LGHNA, CDR2 YNFKEQ. This chain's CDR3 is CASSQSGTSGGLQETQYF. As DNA, the CDR3 is TGTGCCAGCAGCCAGTCCGGGACTAGCGGGGGGTTACAAGAGACCCAGTACTTC.

V and J are TRBV5-3 and TRBJ2-3, with D possibly matching TRBD2 (7 bases). TRBV5-3 counts as an open reading frame of uncertain function. Trimming left V 0 bases short and J 6 bases short, with 20 bases between. This CDR3 is built from 17 residues. CDR3 protein: CARSLDRGGSCKDTQYF. Here the CDR3 DNA reads TGTGCCAGAAGCTTGGATAGGGGGGGCTCATGCAAGGATACGCAGTATTTT.

The chain couples TRBV5-6 to TRBJ2-1, with a tentative D call TRBD2 (5 bases). Germline V lookup: CDR1 SGHDT, CDR2 YYEEEE. This CDR3 has 16 residues. V was trimmed by 4 bases and J by 5 bases, leaving 19 bases between them. In nucleotides, the CDR3 is TGTGCCAGCAGCCCGCGGGCCCGCTTACTCGACAATGAGCAGTTCTTC. Translating it yields CASSPRARLLDNEQFF.

The chain links TRBV20-1 to TRBJ1-2; a possible D gene is TRBD1 (6 bases). Trimming removed 3 bases at V and 8 bases at J, with 10 bases between. This CDR3 is built from 11 residues. From germline, CDR1 is DFQATT and CDR2 SNEGSKA (reference sequence). CDR3 sequence (DNA): TGCAGTGCTAGCCAGGGGAAAGGCTACACCTTC. This codes for CSASQGKGYTF.

The V call is TRBV19, the J call TRBJ1-6, with 7 bases lining up with TRBD1. CDR1 is LNHDA and CDR2 is SQIVND in the germline V gene (reference sequence). The CDR3 loop spans 14 amino acids. With V trimmed by 6 bases and J by 2 bases, 1 base remained unmatched. CDR3 amino acids: CASRGQPYNSPLHF. As DNA, the CDR3 is TGTGCCAGTAGGGGACAGCCCTATAATTCACCCCTCCACTTT.

V gene TRBV30 combines with J gene TRBJ2-2; 7 bases align to TRBD2. Germline CDR1 and CDR2: GTSNPN and SVGIG (reference sequence). The trim removed 1 base at V and 4 bases at J, leaving 12 bases unmatched. The CDR3 is 17 amino acids. The CDR3 bases are TGTGCCTGGAGTGAACGCGGGCTAGCGGTGTTCACCGGGGAGCTGTTTTTT. The encoded protein is CAWSERGLAVFTGELFF. Full variable domain (rest looked up from reference TRBV30 and TRBJ2-2): SQTIHQWPATLVQPVGSPLSLECTVEGTSNPNLYWYRQAAGRGLQLLFYSVGIGQISSEVPQNLSASRPQDRQFILSSKKLLLSDSGFYLCAWSERGLAVFTGELFFGEGSRLTVL.

The chain employs TRBV5-1 and TRBJ2-1; D remains unclear. Trimming shortened V by 0 bases and J by 8 bases, and 15 bases separated the two germline ends. The germline V gene encodes CDR1 SGHRS and CDR2 YFSETQ. The CDR3 length is 15 residues. The CDR3: CASSLEPNRVYEQFF. The CDR3 DNA follows: TGCGCCAGCAGCTTGGAACCCAATCGAGTCTATGAGCAGTTCTTC.

This chain uses TRBV11-3 with TRBJ2-1; no firm D call. Per the germline V gene, CDR1 is SGHNT and CDR2 is YENEEA. V was cut by 5 bases and J by 2 bases, with 19 bases left in between. CDR3 length equals 17 residues. This CDR3 is CASSPLGGAWTYNEQFF. The CDR3 DNA sequence: TGTGCCAGCAGCCCTCTAGGTGGCGCCTGGACCTACAATGAGCAGTTCTTC. Filled out from reference TRBV11-3 and TRBJ2-1, the complete variable domain reads EAGVVQSPRYKIIEKKQPVAFWCNPISGHNTLYWYLQNLGQGPELLIRYENEEAVDDSQLPKDRFSAERLKGVDSTLKIQPAELGDSAVYLCASSPLGGAWTYNEQFFGPGTRLTVL.

The V call is TRBV7-2, the J call TRBJ2-1, with 12 bases fitting TRBD2. The trim removed 5 bases at V and 4 bases at J, leaving 6 bases unmatched. The CDR3 loop spans 16 amino acids. Germline CDR1 reads SGHTA; CDR2 reads FQGNSA. CDR3: CASSPGLAGSYNEQFF. As DNA, the CDR3 is TGTGCCAGCAGCCCTGGACTAGCGGGGAGTTACAATGAGCAGTTCTTC. Full variable domain (rest looked up from reference TRBV7-2 and TRBJ2-1): GAGVSQSPSNKVTEKGKDVELRCDPISGHTALYWYRQSLGQGLEFLIYFQGNSAPDKSGLPSDRFSAERTGGSVSTLTIQRTQQEDSAVYLCASSPGLAGSYNEQFFGPGTRLTVL.

The J gene is TRBJ1-1, the V gene TRBV21-1; TRBD1 is taken as the D call from the table, unchecked against the DNA. TRBV21-1 is an annotated pseudogene. CDR3 length: 16 residues. CDR3 bases: TGTGCCAGCAGCAGACGACAGGGGGTGGGGAACACTGAAGCTTTCTTT. Amino acids: CASSRRQGVGNTEAFF.

The CDR3 nucleotides read TGTGCCAGTTGGGCCCCTTCGGGCAATCAGCCCCAGCATTTT. This sequence encodes CASWAPSGNQPQHF. V and J are TRBV6-5 and TRBJ1-5; D is ambiguous. This CDR3 contains 14 residues. CDR1 and CDR2 from the germline V gene are MNHEY and SVGAGI. Between the trimmed V and J ends, which lost 9 bases and 2 bases, there was a span of 14 bases.

The V call is TRBV5-4, the J call TRBJ2-7; 8 bases match TRBD2. The assigned J gene may be wrong: the sequence end matches TRBJ2-5 better. This CDR3 contains 16 residues. Germline lookup yields CDR1 SGHNT and CDR2 YYREEE (reference sequence). The CDR3 region has the DNA TGTGCCAGCAGCTTGTCCGGGGGGGCCGCCCAAGAGACCCAGTACTTC. Translation gives CASSLSGGAAQETQYF.

This clone was detected a few times. This sequence joins TRBV19 and TRBJ1-4; 7 nucleotides match TRBD1. V dropped 4 bases and J dropped 5; count of bases not matched to a gene: 4. The CDR3 spans 14 residues. Germline V gene sequence: CDR1 LNHDA, CDR2 SQIVND (reference sequence). The CDR3: CASSTTGNNEKLFF. The CDR3 DNA reads as TGTGCCAGTAGTACGACAGGGAACAATGAAAAACTGTTTTTT.

This clone occurred a few times. The rearrangement joins TRBV11-2 to TRBJ2-1; TRBD1 agrees at 8 bases. J gave up 7 bases and V 4 bases, and 15 bases lay outside the gene matches. Looked up from germline, CDR1 is SGHAT and CDR2 is FQNNGV. The CDR3 totals 17 residues. Here the CDR3 DNA reads TGTGCCAGCAGCTCCAGGGGGCTCCAATCAGGGCCGAATGAGCAGTTCTTC. As protein: CASSSRGLQSGPNEQFF.

This sequence joins TRBV12-3 or TRBV12-4 and TRBJ1-2; weak D call: TRBD1 (6 bases). V was clipped by 2 bases and J by 6 bases, with 10 bases between them. The CDR3 is made up of 13 amino acids. The CDR3 coding sequence is TGTGCCAGCAGTTTAAGGGGGAAGAATGGCTACACCTTC. It yields the protein CASSLRGKNGYTF.

This clone was picked up one time. The CDR3 sequence: CASSPRTGNTGELFF. For the CDR3, the DNA is TGTGCCAGCTCACCTCGGACAGGGAACACCGGGGAGCTGTTTTTT. V and J are TRBV18 and TRBJ2-2, with 7 nucleotides matching TRBD1. Trimming cost V 3 bases and J 1 base; bases outside gene matches: 2. Germline V gene sequence: CDR1 KGHSH, CDR2 LQKENI. The CDR3 loop spans 15 amino acids.

The rearrangement links TRBV9 to TRBJ1-2; 7 bases line up with TRBD1. CDR3 length: 14 residues. The germline gives CDR1 SGDLS, CDR2 YYNGEE. V lost 3 bases and J lost 1; bases outside the gene matches: 3. The CDR3 spells CASSAWDSNYGYTF. CDR3 nucleotide sequence: TGTGCCAGCAGCGCTTGGGACAGTAACTATGGCTACACCTTC.

This clone was counted between two and nine times. This chain joins TRBV27 and TRBJ1-1, with D unclear. This CDR3 has 12 residues. From germline, CDR1 is MNHEY and CDR2 SMNVEV (reference sequence). V lost 2 bases and J 12 bases, leaving 13 bases between the germline ends. The CDR3 is CASSLGRGKTFF. The CDR3 DNA reads TGTGCCAGCAGTTTAGGGCGGGGAAAAACTTTCTTT.

The CDR3 DNA reads as TGTGCCAGCAGTTTAAGGGCAGGGGGTATCTATGGCTACACCTTC. The encoded protein is CASSLRAGGIYGYTF. This chain connects TRBV27 to TRBJ1-2; 7 nucleotides agree with TRBD1. The germline V gene encodes CDR1 MNHEY and CDR2 SMNVEV (reference sequence). Trimming at V came to 2 bases and at J to 4 bases, leaving 7 bases not matched to a gene. The CDR3 runs 15 residues.

This rearrangement joins TRBV24-1 to TRBJ1-2, with D possibly TRBD1 on 6 matching bases. V shed 6 bases and J shed 6 bases, with 13 bases lying between them. The length of the CDR3 is 13 residues. Germline values: CDR1 KGHDR, CDR2 SFDVKD. DNA for the CDR3: TGTGCCACCAGTCAAGGCAGGGGAGATGGCTACACCTTC. Encoded protein: CATSQGRGDGYTF.

This clone was seen only a few times. The DNA for the CDR3 is TGTGCCAGCAGCTTGGGAGGCAGGGTTAATGGCTACACCTTC. It codes for CASSLGGRVNGYTF. The genes are TRBV5-4 and TRBJ1-2, with D tentatively TRBD1 (5 bases). The CDR3 is 14 residues long. CDR1 and CDR2 (germline): SGHNT, YYREEE (reference sequence). Trimming removed 0 bases from V and 6 bases from J, with 12 bases in between.

The rearrangement joins TRBV27 to TRBJ2-7, with 10 bases that match TRBD1. V lost 3 bases, J lost 6 bases, and 5 bases stayed unmatched. This CDR3 has 14 amino acids. In germline, CDR1 is MNHEY, CDR2 SMNVEV (reference sequence). The CDR3 nucleotides are TGTGCCAGCAGTTTCCCTCGGGACAGGGGCGAGCAGTACGTC. It codes for CASSFPRDRGEQYV.

This clone was detected once. The chain carries TRBV9 and TRBJ1-1; D ambiguous. CDR1 is SGDLS and CDR2 is YYNGEE in the germline V gene. This CDR3 comprises 15 residues. V lost 0 bases, J lost 0 bases, and 9 bases lay in between. As DNA, the CDR3 is TGTGCCAGCAGCGTAGATGCGCTCATGAACACTGAAGCTTTCTTT. It codes for CASSVDALMNTEAFF.

The rearrangement uses TRBV7-9 and TRBJ2-2, with D tentatively TRBD1 (7 bases). Germline assignment: CDR1 SEHNR and CDR2 FQNEAQ (reference sequence). This CDR3 is 15 amino acids long. Trimming removed 9 bases at V and 5 bases at J, with 19 bases between. The CDR3: CASWRQGGLTGELFF. The CDR3, as DNA: TGTGCCAGTTGGCGACAGGGAGGTTTAACCGGGGAGCTGTTTTTT.

The V and J genes are TRBV28 and TRBJ1-4, with D possibly matching TRBD1 (6 bases). This CDR3 is 14 amino acids long. Germline CDR1 and CDR2: MDHEN and SYDVKM. The V and J ends lost 7 bases and 4 bases respectively, with 13 bases between them. The CDR3 protein is CASTATGFNEKLFF. CDR3 nucleotide sequence: TGTGCCAGCACCGCGACAGGCTTTAATGAAAAACTGTTTTTT.

J is TRBJ2-2 and V is TRBV11-2, with D possibly being TRBD2 (6 bases). Looked up from germline, CDR1 is SGHAT and CDR2 is FQNNGV. This CDR3 contains 17 residues. Between the trimmed V and J ends, which lost 5 bases and 2 bases, there was a span of 18 bases. Here the CDR3 reads CASSTGGWRSNTGELFF. The CDR3 coding sequence is TGTGCCAGCAGCACCGGAGGGTGGCGGAGTAACACCGGGGAGCTGTTTTTT. Variable domain in full (rest from reference TRBV11-2 and TRBJ2-2): EAGVAQSPRYKIIEKRQSVAFWCNPISGHATLYWYQQILGQGPKLLIQFQNNGVVDDSQLPKDRFSAERLKGVDSTLKIQPAKLEDSAVYLCASSTGGWRSNTGELFFGEGSRLTVL.

Only one count was recorded for this clone. The V and J genes are TRBV6-5 and TRBJ1-3, with a possible D match to TRBD1 (5 bases). This CDR3 is 15 amino acids long. Germline assignment: CDR1 MNHEY and CDR2 SVGAGI. The V gene lost 7 bases and the J gene lost 0 bases, with 13 bases spanning the gap. CDR3: CASTTEIFSGNTIYF. CDR3 DNA sequence: TGTGCCAGCACGACAGAGATCTTCTCTGGAAACACCATATATTTT.

The chain joins TRBV7-2 to TRBJ2-4; 9 nucleotides align to TRBD2. J was trimmed by 1 base and V by 6 bases; bases with no gene match: 10. Germline lookup yields CDR1 SGHTA and CDR2 FQGNSA. This CDR3 contains 17 residues. CDR3 protein: CASSPSGTGLAKNIQYF. For the CDR3, the DNA is TGTGCCAGCAGTCCTAGCGGGACCGGGCTCGCCAAAAACATTCAGTACTTC.

Here the CDR3 reads CASSQTQTGGNQPQHF. In nucleotides, the CDR3 is TGTGCCAGCAGCCAAACCCAGACAGGGGGCAATCAGCCCCAGCATTTT. This rearrangement joins TRBV7-9 to TRBJ1-5, with 8 positions matching TRBD1. V lost 5 bases, J lost 2 bases, and 8 bases stayed unmatched. The CDR3 consists of 16 residues. The V gene's germline CDR1 is SEHNR and CDR2 FQNEAQ (reference sequence).

The CDR3 sequence: CASRLESHTDTQYF. For the CDR3, the DNA is TGTGCAAGTCGCTTAGAAAGCCACACAGATACGCAGTATTTT. The chain carries TRBV12-2 and TRBJ2-3; no check of the table's D call, TRBD2, against the DNA was made. TRBV12-2 is given as a pseudogene. The CDR3 consists of 14 residues.